A single sample gave rise to the 18 T cell receptor beta chains below, sequenced in a study of graft-versus-host responses after intestinal transplantation. Using immunoSEQ multiplex PCR, the repertoire was profiled, and TCRdb retains in-frame clones only, with some absent. The sample has under 4,000 clones, approximately 81% seen once; the top ten hold over 5%. The authors processed graft tissue to release intraepithelial and lamina propria lymphocytes. This specimen consisted of ileum tissue, obtained around 17 and 21 days after intestinal transplantation. All receptors derive from a human patient who received an intestinal transplant, so some T cells may come from the graft donor.

This clone was observed a single time. This chain joins TRBV5-4 and TRBJ2-5; 8 nucleotides match TRBD1. J gave up 5 bases and V 4 bases, and 16 bases lay outside the gene matches. The CDR3 is 17 residues long. The germline gives CDR1 SGHNT, CDR2 YYREEE (reference sequence). In DNA, the CDR3 is TGTGCCAGCAGCAGCCCGACTCGGGACAGGACAAGGGAGACCCAGTACTTC. Translated: CASSSPTRDRTRETQYF.

V and J are TRBV27 and TRBJ2-3; D possibly matches TRBD1 or TRBD2 (6 bases each). From germline, CDR1 is MNHEY and CDR2 SMNVEV (reference sequence). CDR3 length equals 15 residues. Trimming removed 1 base at V and 4 bases at J, with 12 bases between. CDR3 coding DNA: TGTGCCAGCAGTTTATTGGGGGGCGGTGCAGATACGCAGTATTTT. It yields the protein CASSLLGGGADTQYF.

The gene calls are TRBV28 and TRBJ2-3; D may be TRBD1 (5 bases). CDR3 length: 14 amino acids. Per germline, CDR1 MDHEN and CDR2 SYDVKM. Deletions cut 2 bases from V and 3 bases from J, with 9 bases between. DNA for the CDR3: TGTGCCAGCAGTTTACAGTCAGGGACAGATACGCAGTATTTT. This translates into CASSLQSGTDTQYF. Supplemented by reference TRBV28 and TRBJ2-3, the full variable domain reads DVKVTQSSRYLVKRTGEKVFLECVQDMDHENMFWYRQDPGLGLRLIYFSYDVKMKEKGDIPEGYSVSREKKERFSLILESASTNQTSMYLCASSLQSGTDTQYFGPGTRLTVL.

The chain combines TRBV7-2 with TRBJ1-2; weak D call: TRBD1 (6 bases). V lost 0 bases, J lost 8 bases, and 16 bases lay in between. The length of the CDR3 is 15 residues. Germline V gives CDR1 SGHTA, CDR2 FQGNSA. In DNA form, the CDR3 reads TGTGCCAGCAGCTTAGCTCGGGACAACTGGCGGGGCTACACCTTC. Residues: CASSLARDNWRGYTF.

This CDR3 is CASSPGQLSKNIQYF. The CDR3 bases are TGTGCCAGCAGCCCGGGACAGTTGAGCAAAAACATTCAGTACTTC. V and J are TRBV6-5 and TRBJ2-4, with 7 positions matching TRBD1. With 6 bases clipped from V and 3 bases from J, the junction kept 8 bases outside the gene matches. Germline V gene lookup returns CDR1 MNHEY and CDR2 SVGAGI. The CDR3 loop spans 15 amino acids.

This clone was seen more than once but under ten times. The rearrangement uses TRBV6-1 and TRBJ2-7, with D maybe TRBD2 (5 bases). The V and J ends lost 2 bases and 5 bases respectively, with 16 bases between them. The CDR3 totals 15 residues. CDR1 and CDR2 from the germline V gene are MNHNS and SASEGT. As DNA, the CDR3 is TGTGCCAGCAGTGAATTAAGAGCAGCGGCCCACGAGCAGTACTTC. Residues: CASSELRAAAHEQYF.

The V call is TRBV5-1, the J call TRBJ2-2, with 10 bases lining up with TRBD1. This CDR3 comprises 17 residues. CDR1 is SGHRS and CDR2 is YFSETQ in the germline V gene. After removal of 4 bases from V and 4 bases from J, the junction contained 10 bases not matched to a gene. CDR3 region: CASSHPKGQGLTGELFF. In nucleotides, the CDR3 is TGCGCCAGCAGCCACCCTAAGGGACAGGGGCTCACCGGGGAGCTGTTTTTT.

V gene TRBV6-6 combines with J gene TRBJ1-5, with 7 bases lining up with TRBD1. Germline V gives CDR1 MNHNY, CDR2 SVGAGI (reference sequence). V lost 7 bases, J lost 7 bases, and 10 bases stayed unmatched. The CDR3 has 14 residues. CDR3 bases: TGTGCCAGCACAAACAGACAGGGTGGCCAGCCCCAGCATTTT. Encoded protein: CASTNRQGGQPQHF.

The chain is built from TRBV10-3 and TRBJ2-7; either TRBD1 or TRBD2 may supply D (6 bases each). CDR3 length equals 13 residues. Germline V CDR1 and CDR2: ENHRY, SYGVKD. The germline V and J ends were trimmed by 10 bases and 6 bases, with 19 bases remaining between them. The CDR3 is CATQGGVAVEQYF. For the CDR3, the DNA is TGTGCCACCCAAGGGGGTGTAGCGGTCGAGCAGTACTTC.

The chain couples TRBV6-5 to TRBJ1-5; 10 bases line up with TRBD1. The CDR3 length is 15 residues. The V gene end was trimmed by 5 bases and the J gene end by 2 bases; junction bases not matched to a gene: 3. Germline CDR1 MNHEY, CDR2 SVGAGI. The CDR3 is CASSPTGGGNQPQHF. The CDR3 nucleotides are TGTGCCAGCAGTCCGACAGGGGGCGGCAATCAGCCCCAGCATTTT.

This chain uses TRBV19 with TRBJ1-1; D gene ambiguous. This CDR3 has 13 amino acids. V lost 4 bases and J lost 1, with 7 bases in between. Germline V gene lookup returns CDR1 LNHDA and CDR2 SQIVND (reference sequence). CDR3: CASSTQTNTEAFF. The CDR3 DNA follows: TGTGCCAGTAGTACACAAACGAACACTGAAGCTTTCTTT.

The chain is built from TRBV6-1 and TRBJ2-5; tentatively, D is TRBD2 (6 bases). Germline V gives CDR1 MNHNS, CDR2 SASEGT. The CDR3 sequence is 14 residues long. V gave up 4 bases and J gave up 7 bases, with 16 bases separating them. The CDR3 DNA follows: TGTGCCAGCAGTGGCCCGGAGGGGTTGTGGACCCAGTACTTC. This codes for CASSGPEGLWTQYF.

In its sample, this clone was seen once. The chain couples TRBV11-3 to TRBJ1-6, with 9 positions matching TRBD1. Germline assignment: CDR1 SGHNT and CDR2 YENEEA. Trimming removed 4 bases from V and 9 bases from J; junction bases left unmatched: 4. The CDR3 runs to 14 residues. CDR3 sequence reads: CASSSTTGGSPLHF. The CDR3 DNA reads as TGTGCCAGCAGCTCGACGACAGGGGGTTCACCCCTCCACTTT.

In its sample, this clone was seen once. This chain uses TRBV5-4 with TRBJ2-4, with a possible D match to TRBD1 (6 bases). The germline gives CDR1 SGHNT, CDR2 YYREEE (reference sequence). The CDR3 length is 17 residues. The V end lost 0 bases, the J end lost 3 bases, and 16 bases lay between the germline ends. CDR3 DNA: TGTGCCAGCAGCTTGGGAGGGGGTCAGGGCGACAAAAACATTCAGTACTTC. It translates to CASSLGGGQGDKNIQYF.

The chain employs TRBV28 and TRBJ2-7; TRBD2 matches at 7 bases. CDR1 and CDR2 from the germline V gene are MDHEN and SYDVKM. The V segment lost 8 bases and the J segment 0 bases; nucleotides outside the gene matches: 7. This CDR3 has 14 amino acids. CDR3 loop: CASSRRGSSYEQYF. In DNA form, the CDR3 reads TGTGCCAGCTCCAGGCGGGGGAGCTCCTACGAGCAGTACTTC.

The V and J genes are TRBV21-1 and TRBJ2-7; TRBD1, the table's D call, lacks a check against the DNA. TRBV21-1 is a pseudogene locus. This CDR3 contains 14 residues. CDR3 loop: CASSNNRVSYEQYF. DNA of the CDR3: TGTGCCAGCAGCAACAACAGGGTGAGCTACGAGCAGTACTTC.

There are a few counts of this clone. V and J are TRBV19 and TRBJ2-1; D gene uncertain. V lost 6 bases to trimming and J lost 3 bases, with 15 bases between them. Per the germline V gene, CDR1 is LNHDA and CDR2 is SQIVND (reference sequence). The CDR3 runs 15 residues. The CDR3 nucleotides are TGTGCCAGTAGACCTGACCCATTTATCTACAATGAGCAGTTCTTC. Translating it yields CASRPDPFIYNEQFF.

This rearrangement joins TRBV30 to TRBJ1-2, with 7 bases identical to TRBD1. Trimming took 3 bases from V and 2 from J; bases not matched to a gene: 6. CDR1 is GTSNPN, CDR2 SVGIG, per germline (reference sequence). This CDR3 region has 14 residues. The CDR3 here is CAWSGDSLNYGYTF. For the CDR3, the DNA is TGTGCCTGGAGCGGGGACAGTTTGAACTATGGCTACACCTTC.